Described below is a single T cell receptor beta chain sequence and its context. What it binds is not known. The sample comes from a study of cytomegalovirus exposure and HLA in healthy donors. Study as a whole: Samples from HLA-typed donors yielded about 85 million unique TCRs in an early data release. General study points: Only CMV serostatus was available as immune exposure information. Later on, a genetic analysis was performed. It linked a missense variant in DCLRE1C with V- and J-gene trimming of TCR beta.

PCR involved 60 Vbeta and 13 Jbeta primers. Sequenced by immunoSEQ multiplex PCR; TCRdb stores in-frame clones only, minus some. The repertoire has about 83,000 clones, roughly four fifths of them found once; the top ten carry under 2%. V lost 3 bases, J lost 1 base, and 7 bases lay in between. This CDR3 has 13 residues. Germline CDR1 and CDR2: SGDLS and YYNGEE. The chain links TRBV9 to TRBJ1-1, with D perhaps matching TRBD1 (5 bases). The origin of this receptor is a woman in her thirties in good health and CMV-seronegative. The specimen sequenced was PBMCs. CDR3: CASSGQTNTEAFF. In DNA form, the CDR3 reads TGTGCCAGCAGCGGACAGACGAACACTGAAGCTTTCTTT.